This T cell receptor (beta chain) was retrieved from a study of CD8+CD57+ T cells in acquired aplastic anemia. In the study overall: The DNA of sorted CD4+ and CD8+ cells averaged around 3 ug.

Genomic DNA, the template, was used for profiling of the TCR beta VDJ and CDR3. Via MiXCR, TCRdb re-called the reads, giving one row per CDR3 protein. The table has under 350,000 distinct CDR3 sequences, around three fifths seen once. The sequenced patients had an expansion of CD8+CD57+ cells seen by flow cytometry. The CDR3 covers 14 residues. The V gene lost 0 bases and the J gene lost 4 bases, with 10 bases spanning the gap. In germline, CDR1 is SGDLS, CDR2 YYNGEE. The J gene is TRBJ1-1, the V gene TRBV9, with D uncertain. The clonotype originates from a human donor with aplastic anemia. Sequenced input: sorted CD4+, CD8+, or CD8+CD57+ T cells (not recorded which) from PBMCs. The CDR3 region is CASSVEGLGTEAFF. The CDR3 DNA follows: TGTGCCAGCAGCGTAGAAGGGTTGGGCACTGAAGCTTTCTTT.